Listed here is a single T cell receptor (beta chain). The target antigen is unknown. 13 Jbeta primers and 60 Vbeta primers were used for the PCR. The method was immunoSEQ multiplex PCR; TCRdb's version includes in-frame clones alone and lacks a portion of them. This table has some 190,000 clones, 77% appearing once. These data are taken from a study of cytomegalovirus exposure and HLA in healthy donors. Broader study findings: The study listed approximately 170 cytomegalovirus-associated TCR beta chains. With later analysis, a missense DCLRE1C variant became linked to TCR beta V- and J-gene trimming. Sequencing likely generated an artifact that appeared as a cluster of highly shared sequence variants. Productive status was seen about 90% or about 30% of the time for most TCR beta V segments in an earlier analysis.

This receptor was taken from a woman aged 30 to 39 in good health and CMV-seropositive. The sequenced sample was PBMCs.

This CDR3 is CASSLRRVTKGGLYGYTF. The CDR3 DNA is TGTGCCAGCAGCTTAAGACGCGTAACGAAAGGGGGCCTCTATGGCTACACCTTC. V gene TRBV5-6 combines with J gene TRBJ1-2; TRBD1 matches 7 bases. This CDR3 is built from 18 residues. Per the germline V gene, CDR1 is SGHDT and CDR2 is YYEEEE. V shed 2 bases and J 4 bases; nucleotides not matched to a gene: 17.